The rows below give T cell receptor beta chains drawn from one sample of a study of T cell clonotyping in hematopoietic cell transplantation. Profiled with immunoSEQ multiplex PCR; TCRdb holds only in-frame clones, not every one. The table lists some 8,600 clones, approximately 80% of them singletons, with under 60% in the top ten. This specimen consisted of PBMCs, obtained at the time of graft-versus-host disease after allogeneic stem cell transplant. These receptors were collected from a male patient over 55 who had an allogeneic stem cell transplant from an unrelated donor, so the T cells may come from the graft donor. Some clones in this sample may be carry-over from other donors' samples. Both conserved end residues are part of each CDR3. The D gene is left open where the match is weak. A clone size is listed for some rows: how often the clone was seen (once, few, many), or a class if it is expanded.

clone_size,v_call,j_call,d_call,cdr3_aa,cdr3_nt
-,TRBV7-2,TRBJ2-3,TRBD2,CASSLGASGGTTQYF,TGTGCCAGCAGCTTAGGCGCTAGCGGGGGGACTACGCAGTATTTT
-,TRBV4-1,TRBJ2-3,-,CASSQALEAADTQYF,TGCGCCAGCAGCCAAGCGTTAGAGGCCGCAGATACGCAGTATTTT
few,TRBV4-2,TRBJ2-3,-,CASSQDGQVTDTQYF,TGTGCCAGCAGCCAAGATGGGCAGGTCACAGATACGCAGTATTTT
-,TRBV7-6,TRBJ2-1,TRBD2,CASSWALGGGAYNEQFF,TGTGCCAGCAGCTGGGCCCTAGGCGGGGGTGCCTACAATGAGCAGTTCTTC
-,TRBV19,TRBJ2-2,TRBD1,CASSRDRGPGTGELFF,TGTGCCAGTAGTAGAGACAGGGGGCCGGGAACCGGGGAGCTGTTTTTT
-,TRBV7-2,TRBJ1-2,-,CASSFFGLGIDRNYGYTF,TGTGCCAGCAGCTTTTTTGGTCTGGGTATTGACAGGAACTATGGCTACACCTTC
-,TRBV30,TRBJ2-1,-,CAWSVWGSYNEQFF,TGTGCCTGGAGTGTATGGGGATCGTACAATGAGCAGTTCTTC
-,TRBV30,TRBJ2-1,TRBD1,CAWNGVQTGTGDNEQFF,TGTGCCTGGAACGGGGTACAAACCGGGACAGGGGACAATGAGCAGTTCTTC
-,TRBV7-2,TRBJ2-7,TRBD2,CASSLATSPKLSYEQYF,TGTGCCAGCAGCTTAGCGACTAGCCCCAAACTATCCTACGAGCAGTACTTC
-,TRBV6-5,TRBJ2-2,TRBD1,CASRGTVSNTGELFF,TGTGCCAGCAGGGGGACAGTTTCGAACACCGGGGAGCTGTTTTTT
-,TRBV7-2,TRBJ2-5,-,CASSVDVGRTQYF,TGTGCCAGCAGCGTGGACGTCGGGCGGACCCAGTACTTC
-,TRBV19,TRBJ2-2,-,CASSIGQNTGELFF,TGTGCCAGTAGTATAGGACAGAACACCGGGGAGCTGTTTTTT
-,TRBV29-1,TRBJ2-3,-,CSVVIDPSFRDTQYF,TGCAGCGTTGTAATTGACCCTAGTTTTCGAGATACGCAGTATTTT
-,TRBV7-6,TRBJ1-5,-,CASSPLPDSNQPQHF,TGTGCCAGCAGCCCTCTTCCAGATAGCAATCAGCCCCAGCATTTT
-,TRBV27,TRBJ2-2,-,CASSLRLNTGELFF,TGTGCCAGCAGTTTACGGCTAAACACCGGGGAGCTGTTTTTT
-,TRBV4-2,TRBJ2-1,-,CASSQENLRSSYNEQFF,TGTGCCAGCAGCCAAGAGAACCTCCGGAGCTCCTACAATGAGCAGTTCTTC
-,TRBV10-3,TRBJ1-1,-,CAISESKRPELSF,TGTGCCATCAGTGAGTCGAAGAGGCCGGAGCTTTCTTTT
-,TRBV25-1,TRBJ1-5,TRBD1,CASRGTAPGQPQHF,TGTGCCAGCAGGGGGACAGCCCCAGGTCAGCCCCAGCATTTT
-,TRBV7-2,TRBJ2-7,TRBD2,CASSRTSGGYEQYF,TGTGCCAGCAGCCGGACTAGCGGGGGCTACGAGCAGTACTTC
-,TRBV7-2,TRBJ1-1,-,CASAPWGPTEAFF,TGTGCCAGCGCCCCCTGGGGTCCCACTGAAGCTTTCTTT
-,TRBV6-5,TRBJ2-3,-,CASTPSSTDTQYF,TGTGCCAGCACTCCTTCTAGCACAGATACGCAGTATTTT